This TCR beta chain derives from a study of T-cell memory formation after mild COVID-19. With 7 bases removed from V and 3 bases from J, the gap between germline ends came to 9 bases. Per germline, CDR1 MDHEN and CDR2 SYDVKM. The CDR3 consists of 12 residues. Study conclusions and caveats: Contracting CD4+ clones sat mainly in CM and EM; CD8+ in EMRA. Pre-infection memory held some responding clones, suggesting pre-existing cross-reactive T cells responded. The authors left the SARS-CoV-2 specificity of second-wave clones peaking on day 37 unconfirmed.

This clonotype was picked up a small number of times. The antigen is undetermined. cDNA libraries for TCR alpha and TCR beta, carrying sample barcodes and UMIs, came from 5'RACE with constant-segment primers. From the 5' RACE reads, TCRdb called clonotypes with MiXCR, one entry per CDR3 protein. The table includes approximately 350,000 distinct CDR3 sequences, roughly 13% detected once. Sequenced sample: PBMCs or a T cell subset sorted from them (not recorded which). The receptor's source is a man younger than 35 who had mild COVID-19 (a few samples of this study predate the infection). Cell type and time point are not known. The J gene is TRBJ1-1, the V gene TRBV28; D is unclear. As DNA, the CDR3 is TGTGCCAGCATCGGCTCTTACACTGAAGCTTTCTTT. It codes for CASIGSYTEAFF.